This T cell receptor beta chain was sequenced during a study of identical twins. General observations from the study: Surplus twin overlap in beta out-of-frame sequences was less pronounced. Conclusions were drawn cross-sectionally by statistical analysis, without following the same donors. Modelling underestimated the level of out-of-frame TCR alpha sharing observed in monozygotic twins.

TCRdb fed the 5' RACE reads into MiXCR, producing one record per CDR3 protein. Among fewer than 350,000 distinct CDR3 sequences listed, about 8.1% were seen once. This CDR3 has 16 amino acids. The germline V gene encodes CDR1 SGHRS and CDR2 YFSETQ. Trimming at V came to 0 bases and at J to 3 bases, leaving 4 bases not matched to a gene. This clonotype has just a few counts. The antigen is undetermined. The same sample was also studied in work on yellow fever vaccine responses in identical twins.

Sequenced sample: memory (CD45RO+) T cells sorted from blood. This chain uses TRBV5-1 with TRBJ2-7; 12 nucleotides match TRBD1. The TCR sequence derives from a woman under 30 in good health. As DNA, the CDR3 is TGCGCCAGCAGCTTGGATGGGACAGGGGGCCACTACGAGCAGTACTTC. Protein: CASSLDGTGGHYEQYF.